This entry concerns a single TCR beta chain. This specimen belongs to a study of blood T cell repertoires in COVID-19. TCRdb's table, derived via immunoSEQ multiplex PCR, lists solely in-frame clones and lacks some. The sample records tens of thousands of clones, 85% to 95% being singletons. The germline gives CDR1 KGHSH, CDR2 LQKENI. The trim removed 1 base at V and 0 bases at J, leaving 10 bases unmatched. The CDR3 consists of 20 residues. The V gene is TRBV18, the J gene TRBJ2-6, with 9 bases matching TRBD1. The sequencing input was peripheral blood. This clonotype was obtained from a man in his sixties with active or convalescent COVID-19. The CDR3 coding sequence is TGTGCCAGCTCACCACTATCACTACAGGGGGCCCGCTCTGGGGCCAACGTCCTGACTTTC. Protein: CASSPLSLQGARSGANVLTF.